Listed here are 14 T cell receptor beta chains from one sample, sequenced in a study of T cell responses to AZD1222 COVID-19 vaccine. The method was immunoSEQ multiplex PCR; TCRdb's version includes in-frame clones alone and lacks a portion of them. In the table there are 90,000 to 150,000 clones, less than 90% of which are singletons. Source: peripheral blood, taken on day 0 of AZD1222 vaccination. The receptors stem from an adult in good health.

The V call is TRBV28, the J call TRBJ1-5; 9 nucleotides agree with TRBD1. Trimming cost V 3 bases and J 1 base; bases outside gene matches: 10. CDR3 length: 18 residues. The germline CDR1 and CDR2 sequences are MDHEN and SYDVKM. The DNA for the CDR3 is TGTGCCAGCAGTTTCGGTTCGACAGGGGGAGTCAGCAATCAGCCCCAGCATTTT. This encodes CASSFGSTGGVSNQPQHF.

This rearrangement joins TRBV7-2 to TRBJ2-5; 13 bases match TRBD2. The length of the CDR3 is 16 residues. CDR1 is SGHTA and CDR2 is FQGNSA in the germline V gene. V shed 5 bases, J shed 5 bases, and the junction held 8 bases outside the gene matches. The CDR3 here is CASSKRLAGGGETQYF. In DNA form, the CDR3 reads TGTGCCAGCAGCAAACGACTAGCGGGAGGAGGGGAGACCCAGTACTTC.

The count of this clone is one. The chain carries TRBV18 and TRBJ2-1; 8 nucleotides align to TRBD2. Per the germline V gene, CDR1 is KGHSH and CDR2 is LQKENI. V lost 2 bases and J lost 7; bases outside the gene matches: 10. The CDR3 is made up of 16 amino acids. The CDR3 nucleotides are TGTGCCAGCTCACCAGCAGTCAGCGGGAGTGGGAATGAGCAGTTCTTC. As protein: CASSPAVSGSGNEQFF.

This clone was seen more than once but under ten times. This chain uses TRBV11-3 with TRBJ2-1; perhaps TRBD2 as D (6 bases). Germline V gene sequence: CDR1 SGHNT, CDR2 YENEEA. CDR3 length: 14 residues. Trimming took 5 bases from V and 7 from J, leaving 15 bases between them. The chain's CDR3 is CASSPRSSVNEQFF. CDR3 DNA sequence: TGTGCCAGCAGCCCCAGATCTAGCGTAAATGAGCAGTTCTTC.

The CDR3 region has the DNA TGTGCCAGCCGGACTAGCGGCGCCCCGGGTGAGCAGTACTTC. This encodes CASRTSGAPGEQYF. The chain combines TRBV6-5 with TRBJ2-7, with 10 bases fitting TRBD2. CDR1 is MNHEY, CDR2 SVGAGI, per germline. The CDR3 runs to 14 residues. Unmatched junction bases numbered 11, after V lost 8 bases and J lost 7 bases.

The chain combines TRBV30 with TRBJ2-3; TRBD2 matches 8 bases. Germline V lookup: CDR1 GTSNPN, CDR2 SVGIG (reference sequence). The CDR3 extends over 15 amino acids. V lost 3 bases to trimming and J lost 6 bases; unmatched junction nucleotides: 11. CDR3 DNA: TGTGCCTGGAGCCCTGGGACTAGGGGAGGGGATACGCAGTATTTT. This sequence encodes CAWSPGTRGGDTQYF.

In nucleotides, the CDR3 is TGTGCCAGCAGTTTAGGCAGGGGGCGCGGGCAGTACTTC. It encodes CASSLGRGRGQYF. The V call is TRBV12-3 or TRBV12-4, the J call TRBJ2-7, with 8 positions matching TRBD1. The ends lost 1 base at V and 9 bases at J; junction bases unmatched: 5. CDR3 size: 13 residues.

The chain combines TRBV5-1 with TRBJ1-2, with 9 nucleotides matching TRBD1. Germline loops: CDR1 SGHRS, CDR2 YFSETQ. The CDR3 covers 15 residues. Trimming cost V 0 bases and J 5 bases; bases outside gene matches: 5. DNA for the CDR3: TGCGCCAGCAGCTTGGCCGCGGGACAGGGTTATGGCTACACCTTC. It codes for CASSLAAGQGYGYTF. Combining the CDR3 with reference TRBV5-1 and TRBJ1-2 gives the whole variable domain KAGVTQTPRYLIKTRGQQVTLSCSPISGHRSVSWYQQTPGQGLQFLFEYFSETQRNKGNFPGRFSGRQFSNSRSEMNVSTLELGDSALYLCASSLAAGQGYGYTFGSGTRLTVV.

The genes are TRBV7-2 and TRBJ2-7, with D maybe TRBD1 (6 bases). The germline V gene encodes CDR1 SGHTA and CDR2 FQGNSA. This CDR3 is built from 14 residues. V was pared by 4 bases and J by 5 bases, with 15 bases between. This chain's CDR3 is CASSSEAGADEQYF. CDR3 sequence (DNA): TGTGCCAGCAGCTCCGAGGCAGGGGCGGACGAGCAGTACTTC.

This chain uses TRBV9 with TRBJ2-5; D is perhaps TRBD2 (7 bases). Trimming removed 0 bases at V and 4 bases at J, with 13 bases between. Germline lookup yields CDR1 SGDLS and CDR2 YYNGEE. The CDR3 is 15 amino acids. CDR3 DNA sequence: TGTGCCAGCAGCGTAGCGGGGGGCAGGGGAGAGACCCAGTACTTC. Its translation is CASSVAGGRGETQYF.

V gene TRBV4-1 combines with J gene TRBJ2-1; maybe TRBD2 (6 bases). The CDR3 runs to 14 residues. Looked up from germline, CDR1 is MGHRA and CDR2 is YSYEKL. Trimming took off 3 bases at V and 1 base at J, with 7 bases between the two ends. The DNA of the CDR3 is TGCGCCAGCAGCCAGGGGGGATCCTACAATGAGCAGTTCTTC. It is translated as CASSQGGSYNEQFF.

The chain uses TRBV19 and TRBJ2-5; 8 nucleotides line up with TRBD1. Per the germline V gene, CDR1 is LNHDA and CDR2 is SQIVND (reference sequence). The CDR3 has 13 residues. V dropped 5 bases and J dropped 4; count of bases not matched to a gene: 3. The CDR3 here is CASSPTGGETQYF. The CDR3 coding sequence is TGTGCCAGTAGTCCAACAGGGGGAGAGACCCAGTACTTC.

The rearrangement uses TRBV5-8 and TRBJ1-4; D remains unclear. This CDR3 contains 12 residues. V gave up 0 bases and J gave up 8 bases, with 5 bases separating them. The germline gives CDR1 SGHTS, CDR2 YDEGEE. The CDR3 is CASSLGVEKLFF. As DNA, the CDR3 is TGTGCCAGCAGCTTGGGAGTAGAAAAACTGTTTTTT. Combining the CDR3 with reference TRBV5-8 and TRBJ1-4 gives the whole variable domain EAGVTQSPTHLIKTRGQQATLRCSPISGHTSVYWYQQALGLGLQFLLWYDEGEERNRGNFPPRFSGRQFPNYSSELNVNALELEDSALYLCASSLGVEKLFFGSGTQLSVL.

This chain uses TRBV30 with TRBJ1-2; 9 positions match TRBD1. Germline CDR1 reads GTSNPN; CDR2 reads SVGIG (reference sequence). The CDR3 runs to 13 residues. V gave up 3 bases and J gave up 7 bases; unmatched junction bases: 6. CDR3 sequence (DNA): TGTGCCTGGAGGGTACAGGGGGCTCGTGGCTACACCTTC. Protein sequence: CAWRVQGARGYTF.